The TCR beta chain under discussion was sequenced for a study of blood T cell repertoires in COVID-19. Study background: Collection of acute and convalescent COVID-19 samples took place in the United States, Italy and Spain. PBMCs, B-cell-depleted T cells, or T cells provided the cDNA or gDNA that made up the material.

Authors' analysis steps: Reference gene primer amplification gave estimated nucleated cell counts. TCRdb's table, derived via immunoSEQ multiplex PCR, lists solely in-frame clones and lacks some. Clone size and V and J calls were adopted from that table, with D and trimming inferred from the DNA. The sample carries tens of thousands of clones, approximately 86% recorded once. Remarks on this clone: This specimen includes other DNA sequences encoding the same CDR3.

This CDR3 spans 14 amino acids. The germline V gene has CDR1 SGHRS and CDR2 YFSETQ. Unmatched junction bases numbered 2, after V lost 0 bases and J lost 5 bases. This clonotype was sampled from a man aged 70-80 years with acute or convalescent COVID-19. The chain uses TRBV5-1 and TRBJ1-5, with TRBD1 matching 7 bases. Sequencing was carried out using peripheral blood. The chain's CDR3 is CASSLGQGDQPQHF. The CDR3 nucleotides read TGCGCCAGCAGCTTGGGGCAGGGGGATCAGCCCCAGCATTTT.